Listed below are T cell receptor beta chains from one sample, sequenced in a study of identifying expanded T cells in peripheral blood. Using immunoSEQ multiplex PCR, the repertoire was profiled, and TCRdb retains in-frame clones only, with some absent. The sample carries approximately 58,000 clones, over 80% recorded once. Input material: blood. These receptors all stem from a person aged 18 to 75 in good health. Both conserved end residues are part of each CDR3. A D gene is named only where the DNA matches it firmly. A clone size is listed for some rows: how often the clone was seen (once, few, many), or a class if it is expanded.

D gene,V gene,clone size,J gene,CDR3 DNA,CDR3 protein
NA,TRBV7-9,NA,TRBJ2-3,TGTGCCAGCAGCTCCTGGCAAGATACGCAGTATTTT,CASSSWQDTQYF
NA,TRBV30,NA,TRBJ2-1,TGTGCCTGGAGTGTATGGGCGCGGAATTACAATGAGCAGTTCTTC,CAWSVWARNYNEQFF
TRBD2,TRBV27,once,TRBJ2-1,TGTGCCAGCAGTATTGGACTAGCGGTCTACAATGAGCAGTTCTTC,CASSIGLAVYNEQFF
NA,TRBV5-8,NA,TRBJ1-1,TGTGCCAGCAGCTTGGGGAGACCGAGGAACACTGAAGCTTTCTTT,CASSLGRPRNTEAFF
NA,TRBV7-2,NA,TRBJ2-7,TGTGCCAGCAGCTTAGTCTGGAGCGGGTGGACCTACGAGCAGTACTTC,CASSLVWSGWTYEQYF
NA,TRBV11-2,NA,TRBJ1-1,TGTGCCAGCAGCTTGAACAGGATTGAAGCTTTCTTT,CASSLNRIEAFF
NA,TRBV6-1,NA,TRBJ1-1,TGTGCCAGCAGCCTAGGGAGTTACACTGAAGCTTTCTTT,CASSLGSYTEAFF
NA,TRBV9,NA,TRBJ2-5,TGTGCCAGCCAGGAGGGACAAAGTGGAGAGACCCAGTACTTC,CASQEGQSGETQYF
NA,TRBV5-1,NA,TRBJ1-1,TGCGCCAGCAGCTTGGTGAGTGGGGACACTGAAGCTTTCTTT,CASSLVSGDTEAFF
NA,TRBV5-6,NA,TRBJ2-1,TGTGCCAGTTCAGGCGTGGGCAATGAGCAGTTCTTC,CASSGVGNEQFF
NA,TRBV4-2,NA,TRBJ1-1,TGTGCCAGCAGCCAATCCGACAGCCGATCGCCTGAAGCTTTCTTT,CASSQSDSRSPEAFF
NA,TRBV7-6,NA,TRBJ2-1,TGTGCCAGCAGCTTCGGGACCGGCAATGAGCAGTTCTTC,CASSFGTGNEQFF
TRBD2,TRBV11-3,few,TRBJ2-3,TGTGCCAGCAGCTTTCATCCCGGACTAGCGGGGATTCGGGTCACAGATACGCAGTATTTT,CASSFHPGLAGIRVTDTQYF
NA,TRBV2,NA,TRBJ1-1,TGTGCCAGCAATAAAAACGGATTGAACACTGAAGCTTTCTTT,CASNKNGLNTEAFF
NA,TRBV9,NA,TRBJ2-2,TGTGCCAGCAGCGTAGCCAGCGGACGCACCGGGGAGCTGTTTTTT,CASSVASGRTGELFF
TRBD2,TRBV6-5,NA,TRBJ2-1,TGTGCCAGCAGCGGGGGGACGGATGAGCAGTTCTTC,CASSGGTDEQFF
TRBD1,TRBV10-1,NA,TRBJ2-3,TGCGCCAGCAGTGGGACAGGGGGCACAGATACGCAGTATTTT,CASSGTGGTDTQYF
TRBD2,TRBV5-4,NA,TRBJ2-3,TGTGCCAGCAGGGACCTTAGCGGGGGGGTCCCCCGCACAGATACGCAGTATTTT,CASRDLSGGVPRTDTQYF
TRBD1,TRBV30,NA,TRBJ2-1,TGTGCCTGGAACACAGGGGGCCCCGTTGGGCAGTTCTTC,CAWNTGGPVGQFF
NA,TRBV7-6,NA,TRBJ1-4,TGTGCCAGCAGCGACTCCAGGACCGGTATTAATGAAAAACTGTTTTTT,CASSDSRTGINEKLFF
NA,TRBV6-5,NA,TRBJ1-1,TGTGCCAGCAGTTACCGAGATTCTGAAGCTTTCTTT,CASSYRDSEAFF
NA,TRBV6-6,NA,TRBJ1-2,TGTGCCAGCAGTTACGAGAGGTACTATGGCTACACCTTC,CASSYERYYGYTF
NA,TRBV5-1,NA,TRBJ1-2,TGCGCCAGCAGCTTAGGGATCAACTATGGCTACACCTTC,CASSLGINYGYTF
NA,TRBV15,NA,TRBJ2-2,TGTGCCACCAGCCCCCGGACAGCCGGGGAGCTGTTTTTT,CATSPRTAGELFF
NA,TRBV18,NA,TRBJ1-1,TGTGCCAGCTCACCACCGACCGGGATCCAAAGGAGAGCTTTCTTT,CASSPPTGIQRRAFF
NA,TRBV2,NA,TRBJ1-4,TGTGCCAGCAGTGAAGGGCGCCTTGGGGAAAAACTGTTTTTT,CASSEGRLGEKLFF
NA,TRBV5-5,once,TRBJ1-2,TGTGCCAGCAGCTTGTTTGGGGAGTATGGCTACACCTTC,CASSLFGEYGYTF
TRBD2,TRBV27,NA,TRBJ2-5,TGTGCCAGCAGTTCAGCGGGGGGGCGGGAGACCCAGTACTTC,CASSSAGGRETQYF
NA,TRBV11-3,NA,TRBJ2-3,TGTGCCAGTTCAACGGGTCGGGAAATGGATACGCAGTATTTT,CASSTGREMDTQYF
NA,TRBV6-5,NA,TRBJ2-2,TGTGCCAGCAGTGACGTGGGGATCGGGGAGCTGTTTTTT,CASSDVGIGELFF
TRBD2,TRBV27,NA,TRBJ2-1,TGTGCCAGCAGTTTAGCGGGAGGGGATCACAATGAGCAGTTCTTC,CASSLAGGDHNEQFF
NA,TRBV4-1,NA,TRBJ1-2,TGCGCCAGCAGCCAAGCCGGGACCTTAAACTATGGCTACACCTTC,CASSQAGTLNYGYTF
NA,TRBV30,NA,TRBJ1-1,TGTGCCTGGAGCGTTATCAGGTACAGCGGGGAAGCTTTCTTT,CAWSVIRYSGEAFF
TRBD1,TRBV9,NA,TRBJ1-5,TGTGCCAGCAGCTCTGGACAGGGCGGGGGTCGGCCCCAGCATTTT,CASSSGQGGGRPQHF
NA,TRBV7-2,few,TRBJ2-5,TGTGCCAGCAGCTTAGTCGGTAATACTCCGGGGGAGACCCAGTACTTC,CASSLVGNTPGETQYF
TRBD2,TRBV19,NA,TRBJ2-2,TGTGCCAGTAGTATGGGACTAGCGGGAGTCCCGACCACCGGGGAGCTGTTTTTT,CASSMGLAGVPTTGELFF
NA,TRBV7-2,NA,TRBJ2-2,TGTGCCAGCAGCCGACCAGGGGCTGGGGAGCTGTTTTTT,CASSRPGAGELFF
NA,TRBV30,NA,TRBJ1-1,TGTGCCTGGAGTGTTGGCAGGGGAGGGGCTGAAGCTTTCTTT,CAWSVGRGGAEAFF
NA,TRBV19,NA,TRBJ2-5,TGTGCCAGTAGTATTCAGGGACGCGAGACCCAGTACTTC,CASSIQGRETQYF
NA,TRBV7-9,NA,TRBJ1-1,TGTGCCAGCAGCTTAGAACGGGGGGACACTGAAGCTTTCTTT,CASSLERGDTEAFF
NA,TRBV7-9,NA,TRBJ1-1,TGTGCCAGCACCCTAATGAACACTGAAGCTTTCTTT,CASTLMNTEAFF
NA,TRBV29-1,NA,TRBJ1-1,TGCAGCGTTGACCGGTCAGGGATGAACACTGAAGCTTTCTTT,CSVDRSGMNTEAFF
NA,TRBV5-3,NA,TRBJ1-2,TGTGCCAGAAGCTCCGAGGCCCAGGGGCCGAGAGGCTACACCTTC,CARSSEAQGPRGYTF
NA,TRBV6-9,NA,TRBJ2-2,TGTGCCGGCCGTTGGACCCCATGTTGTGCCGGGGAGCTGTTTTTT,CAGRWTPCCAGELFF
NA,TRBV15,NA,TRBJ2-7,TGTGCCACCAGCAGTGACTACTACGAGCAGTACTTC,CATSSDYYEQYF
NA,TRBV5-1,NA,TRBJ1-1,TGTGCCAGCAGCTTGTGGGGGAACACTGAAGCTTTCTTT,CASSLWGNTEAFF
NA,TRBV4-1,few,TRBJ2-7,TGCGCCAGCAGCCAAGACTATTCCCAGCGGAGGGTGCTCTCCTACGAGCAGTACTTC,CASSQDYSQRRVLSYEQYF
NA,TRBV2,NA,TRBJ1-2,TGTGCCAGCCAGGACTGGACTAACTATGGCTACACCTTC,CASQDWTNYGYTF
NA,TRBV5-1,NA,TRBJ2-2,TGCGCCAGCAGTTACGACCCAGGGGTCACCGGGGAGCTGTTTTTT,CASSYDPGVTGELFF
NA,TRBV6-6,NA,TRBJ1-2,TGTGCCAGCAGCCTTGGGGGGGCGGGTGGCTACACCTTC,CASSLGGAGGYTF
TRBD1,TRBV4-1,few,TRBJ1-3,TGCGCCAGCAGCCAAGGACAGGGTAGTGGGGGCTCTGGAAACACCATATATTTT,CASSQGQGSGGSGNTIYF
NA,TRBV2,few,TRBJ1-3,TGTGCCAGCACCAACGGGCACACTGGAAACACCATATATTTT,CASTNGHTGNTIYF